Shown below are 11 T cell receptor beta chains from a single sample sequenced in a study of blood T cell repertoires in COVID-19. Generated by immunoSEQ multiplex PCR, the TCRdb table keeps only in-frame clones and is missing some. The profile shows roughly 200,000 clones, about 83% of them singletons. The sequenced sample consisted of peripheral blood. The receptor set was obtained from a woman in her 30s with COVID-19, enrolled during active disease.

The V and J genes are TRBV6-6 and TRBJ1-4, with 7 bases lining up with TRBD1. The CDR3 runs to 14 residues. V shed 6 bases and J 3 bases; nucleotides not matched to a gene: 4. Germline-derived CDR1 and CDR2 are MNHNY and SVGAGI (reference sequence). CDR3 DNA: TGTGCCAGCAGCCTGGGACAGCCTAATGAAAAACTGTTTTTT. Protein product: CASSLGQPNEKLFF.

This CDR3 reads CASSLFRLSTSGVTDTQYF. The CDR3 DNA follows: TGTGCCAGCAGTCTTTTTAGGCTTTCGACTAGCGGGGTTACAGATACGCAGTATTTT. The chain has TRBV2 and TRBJ2-3, with 11 bases identical to TRBD2. The ends lost 5 bases at V and 3 bases at J; junction bases unmatched: 16. Looked up from germline, CDR1 is SNHLY and CDR2 is FYNNEI. The CDR3 spans 19 residues.

The sample holds a few counts of this clone. V usage is TRBV5-4 and J usage is TRBJ1-5; D call uncertain. The CDR3 has 14 amino acids. V was shortened by 4 bases and J by 4 bases, with 12 bases between the two germline ends. CDR1 is SGHNT, CDR2 YYREEE, per germline (reference sequence). CDR3 bases: TGTGCCAGCAGCCTGGGAGGAGCGAATCAGCCCCAGCATTTT. It encodes CASSLGGANQPQHF.

The chain combines TRBV6-2 or TRBV6-3 with TRBJ1-2; perhaps TRBD1 as D (5 bases). There are 12 residues in the CDR3. The V gene lost 2 bases and the J gene lost 4 bases, with 5 bases spanning the gap. Germline lookup yields CDR1 MNHEY and CDR2 SVGEGT. The CDR3 protein is CASSYDSYGYTF. The CDR3 bases are TGTGCCAGCAGTTACGACAGCTATGGCTACACCTTC.

The J gene is TRBJ2-2, the V gene TRBV7-2; 12 positions agree with TRBD2. The germline CDR1 and CDR2 sequences are SGHTA and FQGNSA. CDR3 size: 17 residues. V lost 5 bases and J lost 4; bases outside the gene matches: 8. The CDR3 loop reads CASSPSGGAAITGELFF. The CDR3 nucleotides are TGTGCCAGCAGCCCTAGCGGGGGGGCCGCGATCACCGGGGAGCTGTTTTTT. Complete variable domain (other parts from reference TRBV7-2 and TRBJ2-2): GAGVSQSPSNKVTEKGKDVELRCDPISGHTALYWYRQSLGQGLEFLIYFQGNSAPDKSGLPSDRFSAERTGGSVSTLTIQRTQQEDSAVYLCASSPSGGAAITGELFFGEGSRLTVL.

The rearrangement uses TRBV30 and TRBJ1-2, with TRBD1 as a possible D gene (6 bases). Germline V gene lookup returns CDR1 GTSNPN and CDR2 SVGIG (reference sequence). This CDR3 is built from 14 residues. Trimming shortened V by 0 bases and J by 10 bases, and 18 bases separated the two germline ends. The CDR3 here is CAWSVTGPERDYTF. The CDR3 DNA reads as TGTGCCTGGAGTGTTACAGGGCCCGAAAGAGACTACACCTTC. Based on the CDR3 plus reference TRBV30 and TRBJ1-2, the full variable domain is SQTIHQWPATLVQPVGSPLSLECTVEGTSNPNLYWYRQAAGRGLQLLFYSVGIGQISSEVPQNLSASRPQDRQFILSSKKLLLSDSGFYLCAWSVTGPERDYTFGSGTRLTVV.

The genes are TRBV15 and TRBJ1-1, with D maybe TRBD1 (5 bases). The V gene lost 0 bases and the J gene lost 0 bases, with 8 bases spanning the gap. In germline, CDR1 is LNHNV, CDR2 YYDKDF (reference sequence). The CDR3 is 15 residues long. This chain's CDR3 is CATSRDLGLNTEAFF. The DNA for the CDR3 is TGTGCCACCAGCAGAGATTTGGGGCTGAACACTGAAGCTTTCTTT. Using reference TRBV15 and TRBJ1-1 for the parts outside the CDR3, the full variable domain is DAMVIQNPRYQVTQFGKPVTLSCSQTLNHNVMYWYQQKSSQAPKLLFHYYDKDFNNEADTPDNFQSRRPNTSFCFLDIRSPGLGDTAMYLCATSRDLGLNTEAFFGQGTRLTVV.

The chain uses TRBV4-3 and TRBJ2-7; D is possibly TRBD2 (6 bases). CDR3 size: 15 residues. Looked up from germline, CDR1 is LGHNA and CDR2 is YSLEER. Deletions cut 1 base from V and 4 bases from J, with 14 bases between. CDR3 coding DNA: TGCGCCAGCAGCCAAGCAGGCGGGGTAGGGTACGAGCAGTACTTC. It yields the protein CASSQAGGVGYEQYF.

The J gene is TRBJ2-7, the V gene TRBV11-2; 7 nucleotides line up with TRBD2. CDR3 length: 15 residues. CDR1 is SGHAT and CDR2 is FQNNGV in the germline V gene. V lost 5 bases, J lost 2 bases, and 9 bases stayed unmatched. The CDR3 reads CASSPAGSTPYEQYF. The CDR3, as DNA: TGTGCCAGCAGCCCAGCGGGGTCCACTCCCTACGAGCAGTACTTC.

This rearrangement joins TRBV5-8 to TRBJ2-7; 9 bases line up with TRBD1. Germline CDR1 is SGHTS and CDR2 is YDEGEE. The CDR3 has 15 amino acids. The J segment lost 5 bases and the V segment lost 4 bases, leaving 10 bases of the junction unmatched. CDR3: CASSPPGTGINEQYF. The CDR3 nucleotides are TGTGCCAGCAGCCCACCCGGGACAGGGATCAACGAGCAGTACTTC.

The chain has TRBV5-1 and TRBJ2-4; the D gene is possibly TRBD1 (5 bases). Germline CDR1 and CDR2: SGHRS and YFSETQ. The CDR3 runs 12 residues. The V gene lost 0 bases and the J gene lost 7 bases, with 5 bases spanning the gap. CDR3 bases: TGCGCCAGCAGCTTGGAGGGGAACATTCAGTACTTC. It yields the protein CASSLEGNIQYF.